A single sample gave rise to the 3 T cell receptor beta chains below, sequenced in a study of blood T cells in healthy people across ages (dated by TCRdb to about 2015). Libraries were made using 5' RACE. Sequencing took place on an Illumina HiSeq 2500. A second PCR of roughly 6 to 12 cycles was performed with a sample-barcoded 5' primer and a J-beta primer mix. TCRdb cleaned the public reads at Q25 with fastp, built clones with MiXCR and kept in-frame beta chains. All rows with the same CDR3 protein become a single entry with the most common DNA and genes. The sample contains around 800,000 distinct CDR3 sequences, around a quarter of them found a single time. The top ten clones comprise over 2.5% of the sample. This sample was shared with a second study, whose subject was T cells of mothers and their children.

The specimen was blood. The receptors come from a boy under 18 in good health.

The chain is built from TRBV15 and TRBJ2-5; D might be TRBD2 (6 bases). Deletions cut 3 bases from V and 3 bases from J, with 11 bases between. The CDR3 has 14 residues. Germline V gene data show CDR1 as LNHNV and CDR2 as YYDKDF (reference sequence). CDR3 nucleotide sequence: TGTGCCACCAGCAGCCAAAAGCGGGAAGAGACCCAGTACTTC. Translating it yields CATSSQKREETQYF.

This clonotype was found a few times. This chain uses TRBV29-1 with TRBJ2-5; TRBD1 is a possible D gene (6 bases). V lost 3 bases and J lost 2, with 13 bases in between. The CDR3 contains 14 residues. Germline CDR1 is SQVTM and CDR2 is ANQGSEA. CDR3 region: CSVDAGAIQETQYF. In DNA form, the CDR3 reads TGCAGCGTTGACGCAGGGGCGATTCAAGAGACCCAGTACTTC.

This clonotype has only a few counts. The chain joins TRBV7-6 to TRBJ2-3; D unclear. CDR1 SGHVS and CDR2 FNYEAQ come from the germline V gene. The germline V and J ends were trimmed by 1 base and 3 bases, with 14 bases remaining between them. The CDR3 covers 16 residues. CDR3 sequence (DNA): TGTGCCAGCAGCTTAGGAACCAATTCAAATACAGATACGCAGTATTTT. It translates to CASSLGTNSNTDTQYF.